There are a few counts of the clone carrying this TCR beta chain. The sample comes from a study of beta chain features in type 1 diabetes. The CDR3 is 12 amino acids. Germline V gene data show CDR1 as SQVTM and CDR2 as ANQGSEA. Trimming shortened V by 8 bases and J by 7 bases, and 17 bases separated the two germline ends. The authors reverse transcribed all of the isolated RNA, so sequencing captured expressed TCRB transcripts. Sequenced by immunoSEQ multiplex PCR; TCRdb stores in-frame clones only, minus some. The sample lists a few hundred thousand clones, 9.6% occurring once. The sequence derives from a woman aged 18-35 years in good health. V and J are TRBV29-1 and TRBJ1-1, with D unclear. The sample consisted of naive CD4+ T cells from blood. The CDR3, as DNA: TGCAGCACGAGGAGGGTAACTAGTGAAGCTTTCTTT. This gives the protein CSTRRVTSEAFF.